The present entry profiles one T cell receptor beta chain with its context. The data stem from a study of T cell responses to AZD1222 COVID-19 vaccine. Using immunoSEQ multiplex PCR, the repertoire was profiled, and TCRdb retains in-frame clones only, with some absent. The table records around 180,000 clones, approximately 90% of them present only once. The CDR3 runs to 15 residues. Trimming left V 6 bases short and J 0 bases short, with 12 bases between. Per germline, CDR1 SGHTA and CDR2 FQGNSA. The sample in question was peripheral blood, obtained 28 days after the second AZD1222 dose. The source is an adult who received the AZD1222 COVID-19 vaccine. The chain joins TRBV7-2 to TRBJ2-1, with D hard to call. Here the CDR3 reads CASSSRGSSYNEQFF. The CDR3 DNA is TGTGCCAGCAGTTCGAGAGGTAGCTCCTACAATGAGCAGTTCTTC.